This entry describes one TCR beta chain. RNA, once extracted, was reverse transcribed into cDNA for use as the sequencing template. TCRdb's table, derived via immunoSEQ multiplex PCR, lists solely in-frame clones and lacks some. The sample lists 40,000 to 45,000 clones; roughly 92% were seen once. Treatment of the sample: oral pan-JAK inhibitor, 5-10 mg twice daily. These data originate in a study of CD8+ T cells in alopecia areata. CDR3 length: 15 residues. Germline CDR1 SGDLS, CDR2 YYNGEE. Trimming cost V 0 bases and J 2 bases, with 9 bases left between them. The J gene is TRBJ1-3, the V gene TRBV9; D uncertain. This sequence originates from a human donor with alopecia areata. Source: CD8+ T cells sorted from blood, taken at week 24, from a patient treated with tofacitinib. CDR3: CASSVDQTTGNTIYF. CDR3 sequence (DNA): TGTGCCAGCAGCGTAGACCAAACAACTGGAAACACCATATATTTT. Variable domain in full (rest from reference TRBV9 and TRBJ1-3): DSGVTQTPKHLITATGQRVTLRCSPRSGDLSVYWYQQSLDQGLQFLIQYYNGEERAKGNILERFSAQQFPDLHSELNLSSLELGDSALYFCASSVDQTTGNTIYFGEGSWLTVV.